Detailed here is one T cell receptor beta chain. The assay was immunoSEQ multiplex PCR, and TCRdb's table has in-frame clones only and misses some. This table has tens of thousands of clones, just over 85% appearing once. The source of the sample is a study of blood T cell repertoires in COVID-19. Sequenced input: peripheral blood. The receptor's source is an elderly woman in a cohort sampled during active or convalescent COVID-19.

The CDR3 is CASSFASGPSKAYEQYF. The CDR3 DNA sequence: TGCGCCAGCAGCTTCGCTAGCGGCCCGAGTAAGGCCTACGAGCAGTACTTC. The J gene is TRBJ2-7, the V gene TRBV5-1, with 7 positions matching TRBD2. Trimming took 2 bases from V and 2 from J; bases not matched to a gene: 13. Germline CDR1 is SGHRS and CDR2 is YFSETQ. There are 17 residues in the CDR3.